This paragraph reports one TCR beta chain. The data stem from a study of blood T cells in healthy people across ages. For the second PCR, which ran for 7 to 11 cycles, a sample-barcoded 5' primer and a J-beta primer mix were used. TCRdb recomputed calls from the 5' RACE reads with MiXCR, one row per CDR3 protein. The data contain 790,000 or so distinct CDR3 sequences, more than 35% of them seen just once; the ten biggest clones take up 15% to 20%. Trimming took off 0 bases at V and 5 bases at J, with 11 bases between the two ends. The CDR3 contains 15 residues. The germline CDR1 and CDR2 sequences are LNHNV and YYDKDF (reference sequence).

Sequencing was performed on blood. The V and J genes are TRBV15 and TRBJ2-1; D might be TRBD2 (6 bases). The receptor was isolated from a man at least 80 years old in good health. The CDR3, as DNA: TGTGCCACCAGCAGAGACCCCGGGACTCACAATGAGCAGTTCTTC. Translating gives CATSRDPGTHNEQFF.